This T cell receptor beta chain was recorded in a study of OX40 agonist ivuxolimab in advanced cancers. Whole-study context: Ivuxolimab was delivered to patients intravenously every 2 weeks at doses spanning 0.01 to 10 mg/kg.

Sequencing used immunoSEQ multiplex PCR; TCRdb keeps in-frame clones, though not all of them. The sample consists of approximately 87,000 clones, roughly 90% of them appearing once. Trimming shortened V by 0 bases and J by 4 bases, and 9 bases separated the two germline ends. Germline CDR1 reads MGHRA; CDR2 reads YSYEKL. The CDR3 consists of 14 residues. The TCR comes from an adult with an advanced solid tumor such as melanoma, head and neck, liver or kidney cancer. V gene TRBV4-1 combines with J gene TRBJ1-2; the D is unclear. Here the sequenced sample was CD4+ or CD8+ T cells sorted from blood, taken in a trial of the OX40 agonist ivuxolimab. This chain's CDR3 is CASSQDAKIYGYTF. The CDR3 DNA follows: TGCGCCAGCAGCCAAGATGCCAAAATCTATGGCTACACCTTC.